Below, 16 T cell receptor beta chains from the same sample are listed, as sequenced in a study of T cells in Graves' hyperthyroidism and ophthalmopathy. Template material for amplifying TCR beta CDR3 regions consisted of RNA transcripts. The TCR CDR3 first-round RT-PCR relied on the HTBI primer set. TCRdb fed the multiplex PCR reads into MiXCR, producing one record per CDR3 protein. The data show about 200,000 distinct CDR3 sequences, approximately 20% seen once. The sample was blood. The source of these receptors is a man between 40 and 49 years old with Graves' hyperthyroidism.

J is TRBJ2-2 and V is TRBV7-3; 11 nucleotides align to TRBD1. Germline CDR1 reads SGHTA; CDR2 reads FQGTGA. The CDR3 sequence is 14 residues long. The V segment lost 4 bases and the J segment 8 bases; nucleotides outside the gene matches: 3. CDR3 region: CASSWDRGTGELFF. CDR3 bases: TGTGCCAGCAGCTGGGACAGGGGGACTGGGGAGCTGTTTTTT.

This clonotype has at least ten counts. This chain joins TRBV5-1 and TRBJ2-1, with 7 bases matching TRBD1. The V and J ends lost 0 bases and 4 bases, in that order; junction bases with no gene match: 4. Germline lookup yields CDR1 SGHRS and CDR2 YFSETQ. This CDR3 contains 15 residues. CDR3 in amino acids: CASSLEDRYYNEQFF. For the CDR3, the DNA is TGCGCCAGCAGCTTGGAGGACAGGTATTACAATGAGCAGTTCTTC. Filled out from reference TRBV5-1 and TRBJ2-1, the complete variable domain reads KAGVTQTPRYLIKTRGQQVTLSCSPISGHRSVSWYQQTPGQGLQFLFEYFSETQRNKGNFPGRFSGRQFSNSRSEMNVSTLELGDSALYLCASSLEDRYYNEQFFGPGTRLTVL.

This clonotype has at least ten counts. The chain couples TRBV10-3 to TRBJ2-2, with D possibly matching TRBD1 (6 bases). Trimming pared 0 bases from V and 3 bases from J, leaving 8 bases between. The V gene's germline CDR1 is ENHRY and CDR2 SYGVKD. This CDR3 spans 15 amino acids. The CDR3 region is CAISESRGYTGELFF. CDR3 DNA: TGTGCCATCAGTGAGTCAAGGGGGTACACCGGGGAGCTGTTTTTT.

The CDR3 spells CASSLGAQETQYF. The CDR3 DNA reads TGTGCCAGCAGCTTGGGCGCCCAAGAGACCCAGTACTTC. The J gene is TRBJ2-5, the V gene TRBV5-4, with unresolved D. Per germline, CDR1 SGHNT and CDR2 YYREEE (reference sequence). The CDR3 loop spans 13 amino acids. Trimming removed 0 bases at V and 1 base at J, with 4 bases between.

This clonotype came up many times. The chain has TRBV11-3 and TRBJ2-1, with 8 bases fitting TRBD2. The V gene end was trimmed by 0 bases and the J gene end by 10 bases; junction bases not matched to a gene: 2. Germline CDR1 and CDR2: SGHNT and YENEEA. The CDR3 loop spans 13 amino acids. The DNA for the CDR3 is TGTGCCAGCAGCTTAGATGTAGCGGGGGAGCAGTTCTTC. Its translation is CASSLDVAGEQFF.

This clonotype appeared a single time. This chain joins TRBV14 and TRBJ1-2; 11 nucleotides line up with TRBD1. Trimming cost V 2 bases and J 7 bases; bases outside gene matches: 12. The length of the CDR3 is 17 residues. The germline CDR1 and CDR2 sequences are SGHDN and FVKESK. The CDR3 DNA is TGTGCCAGCAGCCAATGGGTTGGACAGGGGGCAAGAGGTGGCTACACCTTC. Its translation: CASSQWVGQGARGGYTF.

The chain employs TRBV7-2 and TRBJ2-1, with D perhaps TRBD1 or TRBD2 (5 bases each). The CDR3 is 16 amino acids. The V end lost 1 base, the J end lost 0 bases, and 10 bases lay between the germline ends. Germline lookup yields CDR1 SGHTA and CDR2 FQGNSA. The CDR3 spells CASSLDGGGSYNEQFF. The CDR3 DNA reads TGTGCCAGCAGCTTAGACGGTGGGGGCTCCTACAATGAGCAGTTCTTC.

This clonotype was detected many times. This chain joins TRBV7-8 and TRBJ1-2, with a tentative D call TRBD1 (5 bases). The CDR3 loop spans 13 amino acids. V was pared by 5 bases and J by 4 bases, with 11 bases between. Germline V gene sequence: CDR1 SGHVS, CDR2 FQNEAQ. DNA for the CDR3: TGTGCCAGCAGCCCCACAGGATTCTATGGCTACACCTTC. This gives the protein CASSPTGFYGYTF.

This clonotype was recorded only once. A much larger clone is a single base away; this may be a read error. V is TRBV5-1 and J is TRBJ2-3, with 9 bases lining up with TRBD2. CDR1 SGHRS and CDR2 YFSETQ come from the germline V gene. CDR3 length equals 16 residues. The CDR3 here is CASSSNSGGSRDTQYF. In nucleotides, the CDR3 is TGCGCCAGCAGCTCCAATAGCGGGGGAAGCAGAGATACGCAGTATTTT.

This clonotype was counted many times. The chain carries TRBV28 and TRBJ2-2, with TRBD1 matching over 7 bases. This CDR3 has 15 residues. The germline V gene encodes CDR1 MDHEN and CDR2 SYDVKM. V dropped 5 bases and J dropped 2; count of bases not matched to a gene: 5. The CDR3 coding sequence is TGTGCCAGCAGTGTCTCAGGGGGAAACACCGGGGAGCTGTTTTTT. Translated: CASSVSGGNTGELFF.

The chain joins TRBV6-1 to TRBJ1-2; TRBD1 matches at 8 bases. The junction had 14 bases not matched to a gene; V was cut back by 6 bases and J by 5 bases. Germline V gene data show CDR1 as MNHNS and CDR2 as SASEGT. This CDR3 is 16 amino acids long. Written as DNA, the CDR3 is TGTGCCAGCAGAAGGACAGGGATCGGATTAGGGTATGGCTACACCTTC. Its protein is CASRRTGIGLGYGYTF.

The table lists this clonotype with many counts. V usage is TRBV7-8 and J usage is TRBJ2-1, with D possibly being TRBD1 or TRBD2 (6 bases each). Germline V lookup: CDR1 SGHVS, CDR2 FQNEAQ. CDR3 length: 16 residues. With 6 bases removed from V and 4 bases from J, the gap between germline ends came to 19 bases. The CDR3 sequence is CASRRARGLPYNEQFF. The CDR3 DNA reads TGTGCCAGCAGACGGGCACGGGGGCTCCCTTACAATGAGCAGTTCTTC.

The genes are TRBV7-2 and TRBJ2-1; D assignment may be TRBD1 or TRBD2 (5 bases each). Per germline, CDR1 SGHTA and CDR2 FQGNSA. There are 15 residues in the CDR3. Between the trimmed V and J ends, which lost 1 base and 4 bases, there was a span of 11 bases. The chain's CDR3 is CASSLVGTQYNEQFF. The DNA for the CDR3 is TGTGCCAGCAGCTTAGTGGGGACGCAGTACAATGAGCAGTTCTTC.

The J gene is TRBJ2-1, the V gene TRBV19; D possibly matches TRBD1 or TRBD2 (5 bases each). Trimming removed 3 bases at V and 0 bases at J, with 9 bases between. The CDR3 consists of 15 residues. CDR1 LNHDA and CDR2 SQIVND come from the germline V gene (reference sequence). The CDR3 reads CASSMGDGSYNEQFF. In nucleotides, the CDR3 is TGTGCCAGTAGTATGGGGGACGGCTCCTACAATGAGCAGTTCTTC.

The gene calls are TRBV7-7 and TRBJ2-2, with D possibly TRBD1 on 6 matching bases. The CDR3 is made up of 13 amino acids. In germline, CDR1 is SSHAT, CDR2 FNYEAQ (reference sequence). Written as DNA, the CDR3 is TGTGTTAGCAGCTGGACAGATGCCGGGGAGCTGTTTTTT. Translated, it gives CVSSWTDAGELFF.

This clonotype was counted many times. This rearrangement joins TRBV29-1 to TRBJ2-7, with D maybe TRBD1 (5 bases). Trimming removed 6 bases from V and 1 base from J, with 16 bases in between. The CDR3 sequence is 14 residues long. Germline V gives CDR1 SQVTM, CDR2 ANQGSEA. The DNA for the CDR3 is TGCAGCGTCAGTCCCAGGGCCTCTTCCTACGAGCAGTACTTC. Protein sequence: CSVSPRASSYEQYF.